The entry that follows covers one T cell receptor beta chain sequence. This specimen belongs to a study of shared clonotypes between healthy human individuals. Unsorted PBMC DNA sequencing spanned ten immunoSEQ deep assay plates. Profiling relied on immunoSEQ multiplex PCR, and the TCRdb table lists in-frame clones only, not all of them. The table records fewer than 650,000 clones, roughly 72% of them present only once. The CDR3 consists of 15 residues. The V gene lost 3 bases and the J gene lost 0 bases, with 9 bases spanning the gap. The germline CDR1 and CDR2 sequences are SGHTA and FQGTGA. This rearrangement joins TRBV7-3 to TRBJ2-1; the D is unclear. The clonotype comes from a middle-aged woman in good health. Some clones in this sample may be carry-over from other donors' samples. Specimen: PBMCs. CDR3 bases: TGTGCCAGCAGCTTCTCCGCCGACTCCTACAATGAGCAGTTCTTC. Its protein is CASSFSADSYNEQFF.